This entry features one T cell receptor beta chain sequence. No antigen is known for it. Cells defined as naive were viable CD3+CD4+ or CD3+CD8+ and CCR7+CD45RA+CD45RO-CD95-CD27+CD28+. The sample is drawn from a study of T cells after posttransplantation cyclophosphamide. Sequencing was performed with immunoSEQ multiplex PCR; in TCRdb, only in-frame clones are kept and a portion is missing. The table records about 6,900 clones, around 98% of them present only once. Study conclusions and caveats: Donor-recipient repertoire similarity was low at 1-2 months, rising over year one. TRB overlap between skin or GI tissue T cells and blood was limited. Recipient CMV seropositivity and CMV reactivation strongly tracked TRB clonality.

CDR3 length: 16 residues. CDR1 is SGDLS, CDR2 YYNGEE, per germline. V lost 6 bases to trimming and J lost 0 bases, with 16 bases between them. The sample taken for sequencing was naive CD8+ T cells sorted from PBMCs. The rearrangement uses TRBV9 and TRBJ1-3; tentative D call: TRBD1 (5 bases). This TCR derives from a woman aged 25 to 39 in good health and a related stem cell transplant donor. Here the CDR3 DNA reads TGTGCCAGCACCCCGGGGGGGGAGATCTCTGGAAACACCATATATTTT. This translates into CASTPGGEISGNTIYF.